The clone carrying this T cell receptor (beta chain) was found once. Its antigen is currently unknown. These data originate in a study of blood T cells in healthy people across ages. Per sample, a minimum of 6 million PBMCs were isolated. Findings and limits, study-wide: In older individuals, TCR beta diversity per million T cells was lower, falling roughly linearly with age. More naive CD4+ cells and higher diversity marked long-lived donors relative to aged donors.

Trimming pared 5 bases from V and 1 base from J, leaving 11 bases between. The CDR3 loop spans 14 amino acids. Germline lookup yields CDR1 SGHVS and CDR2 FQNEAQ. The second PCR ran about 6 to 12 cycles with a sample-barcoded 5' primer and J-beta primers. A single record per CDR3 protein comes from TCRdb applying MiXCR to the 5' RACE reads. The sample gives around 1.5 million distinct CDR3 sequences, 30% to 35% of which show up once; about 11% is in the top ten. The chain combines TRBV7-8 with TRBJ1-1, with D unclear. The specimen was blood. This sequence was found in a woman in her thirties in good health. CDR3 sequence (DNA): TGTGCCAGCAGCCCCTCTAGGTCGAACACTGAAGCTTTCTTT. It encodes CASSPSRSNTEAFF.